This passage covers 25 T cell receptor beta chains from one sample sequenced in a study of T cell responses to AZD1222 COVID-19 vaccine. The table came from immunoSEQ multiplex PCR; TCRdb's copy has only in-frame clones and leaves some out. The table has around 150,000 clones, under 95% seen once. Sample: peripheral blood, taken on day 0 of AZD1222 vaccination. The receptors were sampled from an adult in good health.

The chain combines TRBV7-8 with TRBJ1-6; D not certain. Trimming shortened V by 5 bases and J by 7 bases, and 9 bases separated the two germline ends. Germline loops: CDR1 SGHVS, CDR2 FQNEAQ. The CDR3 covers 13 residues. CDR3 DNA: TGTGCCAGCAGCCGGATTTTAAATTCACCCCTCCACTTT. Amino acid sequence: CASSRILNSPLHF.

The chain is built from TRBV28 and TRBJ1-4; 8 nucleotides align to TRBD1. V lost 1 base to trimming and J lost 7 bases; unmatched junction nucleotides: 5. Germline assignment: CDR1 MDHEN and CDR2 SYDVKM. The CDR3 extends over 15 amino acids. CDR3 sequence: CASSLSQGASEKLFF. In DNA, the CDR3 is TGTGCCAGCAGTTTATCCCAGGGGGCGAGTGAAAAACTGTTTTTT.

This chain links TRBV11-2 with TRBJ2-7; D remains ambiguous. CDR1 and CDR2 from the germline V gene are SGHAT and FQNNGV. The CDR3 totals 12 residues. V was trimmed by 5 bases and J by 2 bases, leaving 7 bases between them. CDR3 coding DNA: TGTGCCAGCAGCCCTAGACCCTACGAGCAGTACTTC. This encodes CASSPRPYEQYF.

This clone has only one observation. This chain joins TRBV28 and TRBJ2-7; 8 bases are a match to TRBD2. This CDR3 spans 15 amino acids. Germline CDR1 MDHEN, CDR2 SYDVKM. Trimming cost V 4 bases and J 4 bases; bases outside gene matches: 9. The CDR3, as DNA: TGTGCCAGCAGTTCTCAAGCGGGAGCGATATACGAGCAGTACTTC. Its translation is CASSSQAGAIYEQYF.

The chain uses TRBV12-3 or TRBV12-4 and TRBJ2-3; 7 bases are shared with TRBD2. This CDR3 region has 13 residues. V lost 10 bases to trimming and J lost 5 bases; unmatched junction nucleotides: 9. The DNA of the CDR3 is TGTGCCATACAGAGCGGGAACATAGATACGCAGTATTTT. Protein sequence: CAIQSGNIDTQYF.

This chain joins TRBV19 and TRBJ1-5; D gene unclear. This CDR3 contains 14 residues. The ends were cut back, 5 bases at V and 7 bases at J, with 15 bases in the middle. Germline V gives CDR1 LNHDA, CDR2 SQIVND (reference sequence). The CDR3 region is CASSGRREGQPQHF. DNA for the CDR3: TGTGCCAGTAGTGGGAGAAGAGAGGGCCAGCCCCAGCATTTT.

This clone was observed once. The V gene is TRBV24-1, the J gene TRBJ2-1; 12 nucleotides match TRBD2. There are 15 residues in the CDR3. Germline-derived CDR1 and CDR2 are KGHDR and SFDVKD. Trimming cost V 2 bases and J 9 bases; bases outside gene matches: 4. The CDR3 DNA reads as TGTGCCACCAGTGATTCGACTAGCGGGAGTGGTGAGCAGTTCTTC. Its translation is CATSDSTSGSGEQFF.

The V call is TRBV24-1, the J call TRBJ1-2, with D maybe TRBD1 (6 bases). CDR3 length: 14 residues. Germline CDR1 and CDR2: KGHDR and SFDVKD. V gave up 3 bases and J gave up 8 bases, with 15 bases separating them. In DNA, the CDR3 is TGTGCCACCAGTGATACCGGGACAACGGGAGGCTACACCTTC. Translating it yields CATSDTGTTGGYTF.

V and J are TRBV24-1 and TRBJ2-1; 7 nucleotides match TRBD2. The CDR3 runs 15 residues. Germline CDR1 is KGHDR and CDR2 is SFDVKD. V dropped 4 bases and J dropped 2; count of bases not matched to a gene: 4. Here the CDR3 reads CATSEQGLTYNEQFF. The DNA for the CDR3 is TGTGCCACCAGTGAGCAGGGACTAACCTACAATGAGCAGTTCTTC.

The rearrangement links TRBV5-4 to TRBJ2-5, with TRBD2 matching 7 bases. The V gene's germline CDR1 is SGHNT and CDR2 YYREEE (reference sequence). The CDR3 contains 15 residues. Losses at the gene ends were 3 bases for V and 2 bases for J; bases not matched to a gene: 7. The CDR3 nucleotides are TGTGCCAGCAGCTATAGTCGGGGGGAACAAGAGACCCAGTACTTC. It encodes CASSYSRGEQETQYF.

This chain joins TRBV3-1 (or the pseudogene TRBV3-2) and TRBJ2-1, with D uncertain. The CDR3 loop spans 14 amino acids. V was cut by 0 bases and J by 4 bases, with 7 bases left in between. Looked up from germline, CDR1 is LGHDT and CDR2 is YNNKEL (reference sequence). The CDR3: CASSQEGFYNEQFF. CDR3 in DNA: TGTGCCAGCAGCCAAGAGGGCTTTTACAATGAGCAGTTCTTC.

The chain carries TRBV6-5 and TRBJ2-7, with D uncertain. The CDR3 sequence is 14 residues long. Trimming cost V 0 bases and J 3 bases, with 9 bases left between them. CDR1 and CDR2 (germline): MNHEY, SVGAGI. DNA of the CDR3: TGTGCCAGCAGTTACTCGAGTAATGGCTACGAGCAGTACTTC. Amino acids: CASSYSSNGYEQYF.

The chain combines TRBV9 with TRBJ1-4, with D possibly TRBD1 on 6 matching bases. The V gene lost 3 bases and the J gene lost 4 bases, with 16 bases spanning the gap. This CDR3 has 16 amino acids. The germline CDR1 and CDR2 sequences are SGDLS and YYNGEE. The CDR3 sequence: CASSATPGHLNEKLFF. DNA of the CDR3: TGTGCCAGCAGCGCCACTCCGGGACACCTTAATGAAAAACTGTTTTTT.

This chain connects TRBV10-1 to TRBJ2-3, with 7 nucleotides matching TRBD1. Germline assignment: CDR1 WNHNN and CDR2 SYGVQD (reference sequence). This CDR3 has 17 residues. V lost 3 bases and J lost 2; bases outside the gene matches: 11. CDR3 bases: TGCGCCAGCAGTGATGAACGGGACAGACAACACACAGATACGCAGTATTTT. Its protein is CASSDERDRQHTDTQYF.

The rearrangement uses TRBV5-6 and TRBJ2-5, with a possible D match to TRBD1 (6 bases). V shed 5 bases and J shed 0 bases, with 20 bases lying between them. The CDR3 is 17 residues long. CDR1 and CDR2 from the germline V gene are SGHDT and YYEEEE. DNA for the CDR3: TGTGCCAGCAGTCAACTCAATAAGGACAGAAACCAAGAGACCCAGTACTTC. Its translation is CASSQLNKDRNQETQYF.

The chain links TRBV27 to TRBJ2-1; 14 positions agree with TRBD2. V shed 6 bases, J shed 12 bases, and the junction held 10 bases outside the gene matches. The CDR3 covers 15 residues. Germline CDR1 and CDR2: MNHEY and SMNVEV (reference sequence). Here the CDR3 DNA reads TGTGCCAGCAGCCCACCGGGACTAGCGGGAGAAGGGCAGTTCTTC. Protein sequence: CASSPPGLAGEGQFF.

This clone has a handful of counts. This chain links TRBV6-5 with TRBJ1-3; D is ambiguous. The CDR3 covers 15 residues. V was pared by 0 bases and J by 4 bases, with 10 bases between. Germline CDR1 is MNHEY and CDR2 is SVGAGI. The CDR3 is CASSYSGRRGNTIYF. CDR3 nucleotide sequence: TGTGCCAGCAGTTACTCGGGGAGAAGGGGAAACACCATATATTTT.

The chain combines TRBV13 with TRBJ1-4; D uncertain. This CDR3 region has 15 residues. Germline CDR1 is PRHDT and CDR2 is FYEKMQ (reference sequence). V was pared by 0 bases and J by 7 bases, with 12 bases between. Here the CDR3 reads CASSLGGPETEKLFF. CDR3 sequence (DNA): TGTGCCAGCAGCTTAGGTGGACCCGAGACTGAAAAACTGTTTTTT.

By frequency in the sample, this clone is medium-sized (0.01 to 0.1%). The chain couples TRBV13 to TRBJ1-6; D call uncertain. CDR3 length: 13 residues. V shed 5 bases and J shed 3 bases, with 5 bases lying between them. Germline-derived CDR1 and CDR2 are PRHDT and FYEKMQ (reference sequence). The CDR3 region has the DNA TGTGCCAGCAGCGGCGGCTATAATTCACCCCTCCACTTT. Protein: CASSGGYNSPLHF.

V is TRBV6-5 and J is TRBJ2-7, with D maybe TRBD2 (5 bases). Germline V CDR1 and CDR2: MNHEY, SVGAGI. Deletions cut 2 bases from V and 3 bases from J, with 14 bases between. There are 15 residues in the CDR3. The CDR3 loop is CASSYAGSLFYEQYF. For the CDR3, the DNA is TGTGCCAGCAGTTACGCGGGTTCCCTCTTCTACGAGCAGTACTTC.

This clone was recorded many times. The V call is TRBV19, the J call TRBJ1-5; D unclear. Trimming removed 10 bases at V and 7 bases at J, with 14 bases between. This CDR3 is built from 12 residues. CDR1 and CDR2 (germline): LNHDA, SQIVND (reference sequence). Here the CDR3 reads CATRIGWQPQHF. The CDR3 DNA is TGTGCCACCCGGATCGGGTGGCAGCCCCAGCATTTT.

The rearrangement links TRBV11-2 to TRBJ1-4; 11 nucleotides agree with TRBD1. V shed 5 bases and J 10 bases; nucleotides not matched to a gene: 6. From germline, CDR1 is SGHAT and CDR2 FQNNGV. The CDR3 consists of 14 residues. CDR3 sequence: CASSPGQGVGKLFF. DNA for the CDR3: TGTGCCAGCAGCCCGGGACAGGGGGTTGGAAAACTGTTTTTT.

The J gene is TRBJ2-7, the V gene TRBV7-2, with D perhaps matching TRBD2 (6 bases). The CDR3 is made up of 16 amino acids. V lost 5 bases to trimming and J lost 0 bases, with 17 bases between them. CDR1 SGHTA and CDR2 FQGNSA come from the germline V gene. This CDR3 is CASSPGGALNSYEQYF. Written as DNA, the CDR3 is TGTGCCAGCAGCCCCGGCGGGGCCCTGAACTCCTACGAGCAGTACTTC.

The chain has TRBV12-3 or TRBV12-4 and TRBJ2-7; no clear D. The germline V and J ends were trimmed by 7 bases and 6 bases, with 13 bases remaining between them. This CDR3 is 12 amino acids long. This chain's CDR3 is CASTTYLGEQYF. DNA for the CDR3: TGTGCCAGCACCACGTACCTCGGCGAGCAGTACTTC.

This chain connects TRBV15 to TRBJ1-1; tentatively, D is TRBD1 (6 bases). Germline V gene data show CDR1 as LNHNV and CDR2 as YYDKDF (reference sequence). This CDR3 has 14 residues. Trimming left V 5 bases short and J 4 bases short, with 14 bases between. The CDR3 nucleotides read TGTGCCACCAGCTTGAACAGGGAAGGCACTGAAGCTTTCTTT. As protein: CATSLNREGTEAFF.